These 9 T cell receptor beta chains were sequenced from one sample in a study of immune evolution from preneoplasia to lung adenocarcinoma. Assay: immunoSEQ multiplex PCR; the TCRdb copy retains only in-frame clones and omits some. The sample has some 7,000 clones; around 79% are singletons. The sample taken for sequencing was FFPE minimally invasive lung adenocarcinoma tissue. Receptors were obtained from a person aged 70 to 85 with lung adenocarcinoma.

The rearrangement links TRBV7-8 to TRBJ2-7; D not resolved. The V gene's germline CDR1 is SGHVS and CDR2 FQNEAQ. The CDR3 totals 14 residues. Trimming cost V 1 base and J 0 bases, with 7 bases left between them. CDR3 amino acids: CASSLGTVSYEQYF. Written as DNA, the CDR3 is TGTGCCAGCAGCTTAGGGACGGTCTCCTACGAGCAGTACTTC.

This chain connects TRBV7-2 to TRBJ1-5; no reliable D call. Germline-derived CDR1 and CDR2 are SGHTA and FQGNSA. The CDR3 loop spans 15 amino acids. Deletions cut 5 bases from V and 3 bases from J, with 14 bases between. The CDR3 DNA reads TGTGCCAGCAGCCCTTGGGTGGCCTCCAATCAGCCCCAGCATTTT. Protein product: CASSPWVASNQPQHF.

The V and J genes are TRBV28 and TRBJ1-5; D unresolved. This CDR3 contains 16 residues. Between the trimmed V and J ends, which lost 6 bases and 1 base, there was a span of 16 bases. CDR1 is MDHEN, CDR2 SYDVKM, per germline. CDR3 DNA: TGTGCCAGCAGGAGGGTTGGAGGGAGGAGCAATCAGCCCCAGCATTTT. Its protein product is CASRRVGGRSNQPQHF.

The CDR3 DNA reads as TGTGCCAGCAGCCAACACGGACCCGGCGGAAACACCATATATTTT. Translated: CASSQHGPGGNTIYF. This sequence joins TRBV14 and TRBJ1-3; no clear D. Germline CDR1 is SGHDN and CDR2 is FVKESK. Trimming removed 2 bases from V and 4 bases from J, with 12 bases in between. The CDR3 extends over 15 amino acids. The complete variable domain, with remaining parts taken from reference TRBV14 and TRBJ1-3, reads EAGVTQFPSHSVIEKGQTVTLRCDPISGHDNLYWYRRVMGKEIKFLLHFVKESKQDESGMPNNRFLAERTGGTYSTLKVQPAELEDSGVYFCASSQHGPGGNTIYFGEGSWLTVV.

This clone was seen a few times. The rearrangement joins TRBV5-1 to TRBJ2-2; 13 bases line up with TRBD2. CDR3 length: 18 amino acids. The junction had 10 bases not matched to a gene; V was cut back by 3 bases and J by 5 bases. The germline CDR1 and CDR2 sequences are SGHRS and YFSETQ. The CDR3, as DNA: TGCGCCAGCAGCTCCCTGGGACTAGCGGGAATTGGGACCGGGGAGCTGTTTTTT. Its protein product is CASSSLGLAGIGTGELFF. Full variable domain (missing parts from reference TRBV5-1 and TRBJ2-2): KAGVTQTPRYLIKTRGQQVTLSCSPISGHRSVSWYQQTPGQGLQFLFEYFSETQRNKGNFPGRFSGRQFSNSRSEMNVSTLELGDSALYLCASSSLGLAGIGTGELFFGEGSRLTVL.

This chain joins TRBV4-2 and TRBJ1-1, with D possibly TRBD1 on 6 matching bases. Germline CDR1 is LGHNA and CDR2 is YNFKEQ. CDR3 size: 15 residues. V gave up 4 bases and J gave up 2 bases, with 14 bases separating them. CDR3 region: CASSRTGTVNTEAFF. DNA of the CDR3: TGTGCCAGCAGCCGAACAGGGACCGTAAACACTGAAGCTTTCTTT.

CDR3 region: CASSWGRGETDTQYF. For the CDR3, the DNA is TGTGCCAGCAGTTGGGGCAGGGGTGAGACAGATACGCAGTATTTT. The chain couples TRBV11-3 to TRBJ2-3, with D possibly TRBD1 on 6 matching bases. V dropped 6 bases and J dropped 3 bases, with 16 bases sitting between them. There are 15 residues in the CDR3. CDR1 is SGHNT and CDR2 is YENEEA in the germline V gene.

The CDR3 DNA is TGCGCCAGCAGCTTCGGAGGAAACTATGGCTACACCTTC. This codes for CASSFGGNYGYTF. This chain links TRBV5-1 with TRBJ1-2; D not resolved. CDR1 and CDR2 (germline): SGHRS, YFSETQ. This CDR3 is 13 amino acids long. V gave up 2 bases and J gave up 2 bases, with 7 bases separating them.

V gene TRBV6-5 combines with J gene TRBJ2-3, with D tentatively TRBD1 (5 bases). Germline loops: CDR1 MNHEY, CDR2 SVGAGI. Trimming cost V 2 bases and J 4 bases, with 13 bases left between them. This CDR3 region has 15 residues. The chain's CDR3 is CASSYGPWGPDTQYF. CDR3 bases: TGTGCCAGCAGTTACGGTCCGTGGGGCCCAGATACGCAGTATTTT.